The 6 T cell receptor beta chains in this list originate from one sample, sequenced in a study of blood T cell repertoires in COVID-19. TCRdb keeps only in-frame clones here, not all; method: immunoSEQ multiplex PCR. The top ten clones hold approximately 2.4% of a sample with over 70,000 clones, more than 85% of them seen once. The sequenced sample was peripheral blood. The receptors were gathered from a man aged 45-65 years with COVID-19, enrolled during active disease.

The chain uses TRBV6-1 and TRBJ2-2, with TRBD2 matching 9 bases. V was pared by 2 bases and J by 2 bases, with 9 bases of the junction left unmatched. The CDR3 sequence is 18 residues long. Germline V gene lookup returns CDR1 MNHNS and CDR2 SASEGT. CDR3 residues: CASSERGGRAKNTGELFF. The CDR3 DNA reads TGTGCCAGCAGTGAACGCGGCGGGAGGGCCAAAAACACCGGGGAGCTGTTTTTT.

The V call is TRBV29-1, the J call TRBJ1-2; D gene unclear. Per germline, CDR1 SQVTM and CDR2 ANQGSEA. With 4 bases removed from V and 6 bases from J, the gap between germline ends came to 15 bases. This CDR3 is built from 13 residues. This chain's CDR3 is CSVVQRGGDGYTF. The CDR3 DNA reads as TGCAGCGTTGTGCAGCGGGGTGGGGATGGCTACACCTTC. Drawing the rest from reference TRBV29-1 and TRBJ1-2, the complete variable domain is SAVISQKPSRDICQRGTSLTIQCQVDSQVTMMFWYRQQPGQSLTLIATANQGSEATYESGFVIDKFPISRPNLTFSTLTVSNMSPEDSSIYLCSVVQRGGDGYTFGSGTRLTVV.

This chain connects TRBV12-3 or TRBV12-4 to TRBJ1-2; tentatively, D is TRBD1 (5 bases). Trimming removed 6 bases from V and 4 bases from J, with 9 bases in between. The CDR3 has 12 residues. CDR3 amino acids: CASSLRGYGYTF. CDR3 bases: TGTGCCAGCAGCCTTAGGGGCTATGGCTACACCTTC.

The rearrangement uses TRBV7-2 and TRBJ2-1; 7 nucleotides line up with TRBD2. This CDR3 is 16 amino acids long. CDR1 and CDR2 (germline): SGHTA, FQGNSA. The V segment lost 2 bases and the J segment 2 bases; nucleotides outside the gene matches: 6. For the CDR3, the DNA is TGTGCCAGCAGCTTATCTGGCGGGAGCCCCTACAATGAGCAGTTCTTC. It yields the protein CASSLSGGSPYNEQFF.

This chain links TRBV5-1 with TRBJ2-5, with 7 bases identical to TRBD1. With V trimmed by 2 bases and J by 2 bases, 0 bases remained unmatched. Germline V CDR1 and CDR2: SGHRS, YFSETQ. The CDR3 consists of 13 residues. The CDR3 protein is CASSLQGQETQYF. The CDR3 nucleotides read TGCGCCAGCAGCTTACAGGGGCAAGAGACCCAGTACTTC. Filled out from reference TRBV5-1 and TRBJ2-5, the complete variable domain reads KAGVTQTPRYLIKTRGQQVTLSCSPISGHRSVSWYQQTPGQGLQFLFEYFSETQRNKGNFPGRFSGRQFSNSRSEMNVSTLELGDSALYLCASSLQGQETQYFGPGTRLLVL.

The chain carries TRBV3-1 (or the pseudogene TRBV3-2) and TRBJ2-2, with 10 bases aligning to TRBD2. The V segment lost 3 bases and the J segment 3 bases; nucleotides outside the gene matches: 1. Germline CDR1 and CDR2: LGHDT and YNNKEL (reference sequence). There are 15 residues in the CDR3. The CDR3 DNA follows: TGTGCCAGCAGCCAGGGACTAGCGCACACCGGGGAGCTGTTTTTT. Protein product: CASSQGLAHTGELFF.